Described below is a single T cell receptor (beta chain) sequence and its context. Its antigen is undetermined. TCRdb's table, derived via immunoSEQ multiplex PCR, lists solely in-frame clones and lacks some. The data hold about 120,000 clones, with about nine tenths observed a single time. These data come from a study of graft-versus-host responses after intestinal transplantation. About the research overall: All of the recipients had induction that used anti-thymocyte globulin, then tacrolimus and steroids for two to four years.

The CDR3 consists of 15 residues. The germline V and J ends were trimmed by 2 bases and 4 bases, with 15 bases remaining between them. From germline, CDR1 is MNHNY and CDR2 SVGAGI (reference sequence). V and J are TRBV6-6 and TRBJ2-7, with D perhaps matching TRBD2 (6 bases). Sequencing was performed on unstimulated CD4+ T cells sorted from spleen or lymph node cells, taken before intestinal transplant. This clonotype originated in a human donor who received an intestinal transplant. The CDR3 here is CASSYPSGGTYEQYF. CDR3 coding DNA: TGTGCCAGCAGTTACCCCTCGGGCGGGACGTACGAGCAGTACTTC.